Below, 14 T cell receptor beta chains from the same sample are listed, as sequenced in a study of PD-L1 blockade in urothelial cancer. Sequencing used immunoSEQ multiplex PCR; TCRdb keeps in-frame clones, though not all of them. The data contain fewer than 50,000 clones, 65% to 90% of them seen just once; the ten biggest clones take up about a quarter. Time point reported: peripheral blood 6 weeks after treatment start. The sequences come from PBMCs, collected around atezolizumab (anti-PD-L1) treatment. All receptors derive from a man aged 55-75 years with urothelial cancer.

V usage is TRBV7-6 and J usage is TRBJ2-1; 7 nucleotides line up with TRBD1. J was trimmed by 9 bases and V by 5 bases; bases with no gene match: 4. CDR1 and CDR2 (germline): SGHVS, FNYEAQ. The CDR3 is made up of 12 amino acids. CDR3 in amino acids: CASSTGVGEQFF. CDR3 bases: TGTGCCAGCAGCACAGGGGTGGGTGAGCAGTTCTTC.

The chain is built from TRBV11-2 and TRBJ2-3; 10 bases agree with TRBD2. The CDR3 extends over 17 amino acids. Unmatched junction bases numbered 8, after V lost 5 bases and J lost 0 bases. Per germline, CDR1 SGHAT and CDR2 FQNNGV. The CDR3 loop reads CASSLRGLASSTDTQYF. CDR3 bases: TGTGCCAGCAGCCTACGGGGACTAGCGTCTAGCACAGATACGCAGTATTTT.

This sequence joins TRBV6-5 and TRBJ1-4, with TRBD1 identical over 10 bases. Trimming took 6 bases from V and 6 from J; bases not matched to a gene: 7. CDR3 length: 15 amino acids. Germline V gene lookup returns CDR1 MNHEY and CDR2 SVGAGI. CDR3 DNA sequence: TGTGCCAGCAGATCGCTCGGGACAGGGGATGAAAAACTGTTTTTT. It translates to CASRSLGTGDEKLFF.

The rearrangement links TRBV5-1 to TRBJ2-2; unclear D gene. The CDR3 runs to 14 residues. Trimming took 1 base from V and 3 from J, leaving 7 bases between them. The V gene's germline CDR1 is SGHRS and CDR2 YFSETQ. CDR3: CASSLSVDTGELFF. DNA for the CDR3: TGCGCCAGCAGCTTGAGCGTTGACACCGGGGAGCTGTTTTTT.

The CDR3, as DNA: TGTGCCAGCAGCCTCCCGGGACAGGGGTATAATTCACCCCTCCACTTT. Translation gives CASSLPGQGYNSPLHF. This chain links TRBV5-6 with TRBJ1-6; the match to TRBD1 covers 10 bases. J was trimmed by 4 bases and V by 4 bases; bases with no gene match: 5. CDR1 and CDR2 (germline): SGHDT, YYEEEE. CDR3 length equals 16 residues.

This clone was recorded a few times. This chain links TRBV6-5 with TRBJ1-2, with 7 bases matching TRBD1. CDR1 and CDR2 (germline): MNHEY, SVGAGI. V shed 5 bases, J shed 4 bases, and the junction held 4 bases outside the gene matches. The CDR3 extends over 13 amino acids. CDR3 region: CASSPTGPYGYTF. The CDR3 bases are TGTGCCAGCAGTCCGACAGGGCCCTATGGCTACACCTTC.

As for this clone: One end of the junction fails to match germline, which may point to a read error. At the DNA level, this CDR3 is encoded by other sequences in the same sample as well. This chain connects TRBV7-3 to TRBJ1-5, with D possibly matching TRBD1 (5 bases). Germline-derived CDR1 and CDR2 are SGHTA and FQGTGA. CDR3 length: 13 amino acids. The CDR3 protein is CASSPDRNQPQHF. The DNA of the CDR3 is TGCGCCAGCAGCCCCGACAGAAATCAGCCCCAGCATTTT.

The CDR3 is CASSQVSGQGGVEQFF. DNA for the CDR3: TGTGCCAGCAGCCAAGTATCTGGACAGGGAGGAGTTGAGCAGTTCTTC. The chain is built from TRBV14 and TRBJ2-1, with 8 positions matching TRBD1. CDR1 and CDR2 from the germline V gene are SGHDN and FVKESK. The CDR3 totals 16 residues. Trimming took 1 base from V and 9 from J; bases not matched to a gene: 11.

The chain couples TRBV5-4 to TRBJ2-1; D ambiguous. With 2 bases removed from V and 9 bases from J, the gap between germline ends came to 12 bases. This CDR3 is 13 amino acids long. The germline gives CDR1 SGHNT, CDR2 YYREEE (reference sequence). CDR3 in DNA: TGTGCCAGCAGCTTCCCCGAGAGGTTTGAGCAGTTCTTC. This translates into CASSFPERFEQFF.

The J gene is TRBJ2-2, the V gene TRBV11-2; 10 bases match TRBD2. This CDR3 comprises 15 residues. Germline V CDR1 and CDR2: SGHAT, FQNNGV. Trimming at V came to 7 bases and at J to 6 bases, leaving 8 bases not matched to a gene. CDR3 DNA sequence: TGTGCCAGCACTTTAACTAGCGGGAAGTCCGGGGAGCTGTTTTTT. Protein product: CASTLTSGKSGELFF.

V gene TRBV19 combines with J gene TRBJ1-2; 9 nucleotides match TRBD1. The germline CDR1 and CDR2 sequences are LNHDA and SQIVND (reference sequence). This CDR3 is built from 14 residues. The V gene end was trimmed by 4 bases and the J gene end by 2 bases; junction bases not matched to a gene: 2. The chain's CDR3 is CASSRTGANYGYTF. The CDR3 DNA sequence: TGTGCCAGTAGTAGGACAGGGGCGAACTATGGCTACACCTTC. The whole variable domain, remainder taken from reference TRBV19 and TRBJ1-2, is DGGITQSPKYLFRKEGQNVTLSCEQNLNHDAMYWYRQDPGQGLRLIYYSQIVNDFQKGDIAEGYSVSREKKESFPLTVTSAQKNPTAFYLCASSRTGANYGYTFGSGTRLTVV.

This chain links TRBV2 with TRBJ1-6, with D possibly matching TRBD1 (5 bases). Germline-derived CDR1 and CDR2 are SNHLY and FYNNEI. The CDR3 is 16 residues long. V gave up 3 bases and J gave up 7 bases, with 16 bases separating them. Written as DNA, the CDR3 is TGTGCCAGCAGTGAGGCGGCGGGACCTAAGAATTCACCCCTCCACTTT. It yields the protein CASSEAAGPKNSPLHF.

This chain joins TRBV5-4 and TRBJ2-5; TRBD1 matches at 7 bases. The V and J ends lost 2 bases and 4 bases, in that order; junction bases with no gene match: 5. The CDR3 totals 14 residues. Germline V CDR1 and CDR2: SGHNT, YYREEE (reference sequence). CDR3: CASSFPGTAETQYF. The CDR3 coding sequence is TGTGCCAGCAGCTTTCCCGGGACAGCAGAGACCCAGTACTTC.

This chain uses TRBV5-1 with TRBJ1-6, with TRBD1 as a possible D gene (6 bases). The V gene's germline CDR1 is SGHRS and CDR2 YFSETQ. The CDR3 spans 14 residues. V was cut by 1 base and J by 6 bases, with 8 bases left in between. The CDR3 region has the DNA TGCGCCAGCAGCTTGACAGGGTTTAATTCACCCCTCCACTTT. Translating it yields CASSLTGFNSPLHF.